This T cell receptor (beta chain) was identified in a study of T cell repertoires in cytomegalovirus infection. This CDR3 is built from 14 residues. V gave up 3 bases and J gave up 5 bases, with 12 bases separating them. As concerns this clonotype: Its antigen is not identified.

TCRdb called the reads again in MiXCR, with one record for every CDR3 protein. The table records some 920,000 distinct CDR3 sequences, roughly 30% of them present only once. The chain carries TRBV12-3 or TRBV12-4 and TRBJ2-3, with D uncertain. Sequencing used cultured CD8+ T cells from PBMCs, obtained from culture after CMV antigen stimulation. This receptor was obtained from a human donor in good health (CMV status not recorded). Some clones in this sample may be carry-over from other donors' samples. CDR3 residues: CASSFRSDEDTQYF. CDR3 in DNA: TGTGCCAGCAGTTTTCGAAGCGACGAAGATACGCAGTATTTT.